This TCR beta chain is drawn from a study of early T cells in non-severe SARS-CoV-2 infection. TCRdb processed the 5' RACE reads anew with MiXCR; each CDR3 protein has one entry. The repertoire includes around 100,000 distinct CDR3 sequences, about an eighth of them detected once, and less than 8% sits in the top ten. Germline CDR1 reads MNHNY; CDR2 reads SVGAGI (reference sequence). V was cut by 2 bases and J by 3 bases, with 19 bases left in between. CDR3 length equals 17 residues. This clonotype was recorded at least ten times. The origin of this receptor is an adult who was a healthcare worker with PCR-confirmed SARS-CoV-2 infection or an uninfected control (not recorded which). Sequencing used whole blood. The V and J genes are TRBV6-6 and TRBJ1-2; a possible D gene is TRBD1 (6 bases). CDR3 sequence reads: CASSYRGQTVPDYGYTF. The CDR3 region has the DNA TGTGCCAGCAGTTACCGAGGACAGACAGTACCCGACTATGGCTACACCTTC.